This T cell receptor (beta chain) was sequenced in a study of spatial heterogeneity in lung cancer. Each TCR cDNA molecule carried a unique molecular identifier. TCRdb independently ran MiXCR on the 5' RACE reads; one entry per CDR3 protein. The sample records roughly 120,000 distinct CDR3 sequences, roughly 10% being singletons. The germline V gene encodes CDR1 SQVTM and CDR2 ANQGSEA. Trimming shortened V by 3 bases and J by 8 bases, and 22 bases separated the two germline ends. There are 15 residues in the CDR3. Time point of the sample: blood at routine non-recurrence follow-up after resection. Unsorted whole RNA of tumor, nontumor lung or frozen PBMC was sequenced.

The chain recombines TRBV29-1 with TRBJ1-1; D might be TRBD1 (6 bases). The TCR originated in a female donor with early-stage non-small cell lung cancer. The material was PBMCs, obtained at follow-up. CDR3 DNA sequence: TGCAGCGTTGACCAAGTTCCGGGGACAAAGGTAGAAGCTTTCTTT. Translated, it gives CSVDQVPGTKVEAFF.